Listed here are 27 T cell receptor beta chains from one sample, sequenced in a study of monozygotic twins with inflammatory bowel disease. TCRdb reworked the 5' RACE reads into one entry per CDR3 protein, no DNA. Seen in this sample are around 410,000 distinct CDR3 sequences; the ten most common clones hold approximately 2.3%. Sequenced: blood. The source is a human donor with ulcerative colitis or Crohn's disease, or a healthy co-twin of an affected twin (not recorded which).

The chain uses TRBV7-2 and TRBJ2-7. The CDR3 length is 13 residues. CDR1 and CDR2 from the germline V gene are SGHTA and FQGNSA. CDR3 amino acids: CASSLGGRVEQYF.

The chain has TRBV18 and TRBJ2-7; TCRdb picks TRBD1, but there is no DNA to check that call. There are 14 residues in the CDR3. Germline CDR1 is KGHSH and CDR2 is LQKENI. The CDR3 spells CASSPPSGGSEQYF.

This CDR3 is CASRLTGFSTDTQYF. This chain joins TRBV7-2 and TRBJ2-3; lacking DNA, the TRBD1 call made by TCRdb goes unchecked. CDR3 length equals 15 residues. The germline gives CDR1 SGHTA, CDR2 FQGNSA. Full variable domain (missing parts from reference TRBV7-2 and TRBJ2-3): GAGVSQSPSNKVTEKGKDVELRCDPISGHTALYWYRQSLGQGLEFLIYFQGNSAPDKSGLPSDRFSAERTGGSVSTLTIQRTQQEDSAVYLCASRLTGFSTDTQYFGPGTRLTVL.

This rearrangement joins TRBV10-3 to TRBJ2-2. The CDR3 has 11 residues. Germline V gives CDR1 ENHRY, CDR2 SYGVKD. The CDR3 loop reads CAISITGELFF.

The J gene is TRBJ2-1, the V gene TRBV7-8; TCRdb picks TRBD1, but there is no DNA to check that call. CDR1 is SGHVS and CDR2 is FQNEAQ in the germline V gene. The CDR3 has 16 amino acids. The CDR3 protein is CASSLPPAQGANEQFF.

The CDR3 is CASRPLRGNTEAFF. The rearrangement uses TRBV5-1 and TRBJ1-1; TCRdb's D call of TRBD1 is untestable without DNA. Germline V gene data show CDR1 as SGHRS and CDR2 as YFSETQ. The CDR3 is 14 residues long.

The chain is built from TRBV20-1 and TRBJ2-7; TCRdb returns TRBD1, unconfirmable since there is no DNA. CDR3 length: 12 amino acids. Germline loops: CDR1 DFQATT, CDR2 SNEGSKA (reference sequence). The CDR3 sequence: CSADPGAYEQYF.

The genes are TRBV28 and TRBJ2-3. This CDR3 comprises 13 residues. Germline CDR1 and CDR2: MDHEN and SYDVKM. CDR3 sequence reads: CASRSYSTDTQYF.

The CDR3 here is CSARASGQGRGYTF. The gene calls are TRBV20-1 and TRBJ1-2; TCRdb lists TRBD1, though no DNA is available to test this call. The CDR3 has 14 residues. Germline assignment: CDR1 DFQATT and CDR2 SNEGSKA (reference sequence).

This chain joins TRBV6-2 or TRBV6-3 and TRBJ2-4; TCRdb returns TRBD2, unconfirmable since there is no DNA. Germline V gene data show CDR1 as MNHEY and CDR2 as SVGEGT. The CDR3 contains 15 residues. The CDR3 protein is CASSYGGSSPYIQYF.

The CDR3 region is CASSDLADGEPQHF. J is TRBJ1-5 and V is TRBV6-1. Germline lookup yields CDR1 MNHNS and CDR2 SASEGT. The CDR3 covers 14 residues.

The chain has TRBV5-4 and TRBJ2-1; TCRdb picks TRBD1, but there is no DNA to check that call. This CDR3 is 12 amino acids long. Germline-derived CDR1 and CDR2 are SGHNT and YYREEE (reference sequence). The chain's CDR3 is CASSSQTGGQFF.

The chain carries TRBV6-2 or TRBV6-3 and TRBJ1-5; TCRdb gives TRBD1 as the D gene, but with no DNA this cannot be confirmed. The germline V gene encodes CDR1 MNHEY and CDR2 SVGEGT. The CDR3 length is 15 residues. The chain's CDR3 is CASSPSALRTVAQHF.

The chain joins TRBV7-6 to TRBJ2-5; TCRdb's D call of TRBD2 is untestable without DNA. The germline gives CDR1 SGHVS, CDR2 FNYEAQ. This CDR3 has 14 amino acids. The CDR3 here is CASSFSGRVETQYF.

The V call is TRBV20-1, the J call TRBJ2-4; TCRdb designates TRBD2, a call that cannot be tested without DNA. Germline loops: CDR1 DFQATT, CDR2 SNEGSKA (reference sequence). CDR3 size: 14 residues. This chain's CDR3 is CSAPTSAGKNIQYF.

The V call is TRBV5-4, the J call TRBJ2-7. Per germline, CDR1 SGHNT and CDR2 YYREEE (reference sequence). This CDR3 has 14 amino acids. CDR3 region: CASSAGPSSYEQYF. Full variable domain (missing parts from reference TRBV5-4 and TRBJ2-7): ETGVTQSPTHLIKTRGQQVTLRCSSQSGHNTVSWYQQALGQGPQFIFQYYREEENGRGNFPPRFSGLQFPNYSSELNVNALELDDSALYLCASSAGPSSYEQYFGPGTRLTVT.

The CDR3 loop is CASSQRGTGPLPNGYTF. The chain links TRBV27 to TRBJ1-2; TCRdb names TRBD1, which stays unverified in the absence of DNA. The CDR3 is 17 amino acids. The germline gives CDR1 MNHEY, CDR2 SMNVEV (reference sequence).

The gene calls are TRBV7-9 and TRBJ1-1; as DNA is missing, the TRBD1 call by TCRdb cannot be tested. Germline loops: CDR1 SEHNR, CDR2 FQNEAQ (reference sequence). The CDR3 has 14 residues. The CDR3: CASSLGQGTTEAFF.

The J gene is TRBJ2-5, the V gene TRBV6-1; TCRdb calls TRBD2, which cannot be checked without DNA. The CDR3 is 16 amino acids. Germline V CDR1 and CDR2: MNHNS, SASEGT. CDR3 in amino acids: CASSEGIAGAGETQYF.

The gene calls are TRBV24-1 and TRBJ1-1; no DNA is available, so the TRBD1 call from TCRdb remains unchecked. The CDR3 has 13 amino acids. The V gene's germline CDR1 is KGHDR and CDR2 SFDVKD. The CDR3 here is CATSVLTGTEAFF.

J is TRBJ2-7 and V is TRBV7-6; TCRdb gives TRBD2 as the D gene, but with no DNA this cannot be confirmed. CDR1 SGHVS and CDR2 FNYEAQ come from the germline V gene. The CDR3 covers 16 residues. Here the CDR3 reads CASSSLAGGLTYEQYF.

The chain carries TRBV3-1 and TRBJ1-3. Looked up from germline, CDR1 is LGHDT and CDR2 is YNNKEL (reference sequence). This CDR3 has 13 residues. CDR3 in amino acids: CASSQDLGNTIYF.

This chain joins TRBV14 and TRBJ2-5. The CDR3 runs to 12 residues. Per the germline V gene, CDR1 is SGHDN and CDR2 is FVKESK. The CDR3 loop reads CASSDRWETQYF.

The rearrangement joins TRBV20-1 to TRBJ1-2. Germline V gene data show CDR1 as DFQATT and CDR2 as SNEGSKA (reference sequence). The CDR3 length is 12 residues. The CDR3 spells CSARTRKSGYTF.

The gene calls are TRBV3-1 and TRBJ2-7; checking the TCRdb D call of TRBD2 is not possible without DNA. Germline assignment: CDR1 LGHDT and CDR2 YNNKEL (reference sequence). This CDR3 is built from 15 residues. This CDR3 is CASSQDPSSGREKVF.

This sequence joins TRBV10-3 and TRBJ1-2; TCRdb outputs TRBD1, but without DNA this stays unchecked. CDR3 length: 16 amino acids. CDR1 and CDR2 (germline): ENHRY, SYGVKD. CDR3: CATEPSTAGTGDGYTF.

V and J are TRBV6-5 and TRBJ1-2; without DNA, the TCRdb call of TRBD1 cannot be checked. The CDR3 spans 19 residues. CDR1 MNHEY and CDR2 SVGAGI come from the germline V gene. Here the CDR3 reads CASSLPAPIKNRVNYGYTF.